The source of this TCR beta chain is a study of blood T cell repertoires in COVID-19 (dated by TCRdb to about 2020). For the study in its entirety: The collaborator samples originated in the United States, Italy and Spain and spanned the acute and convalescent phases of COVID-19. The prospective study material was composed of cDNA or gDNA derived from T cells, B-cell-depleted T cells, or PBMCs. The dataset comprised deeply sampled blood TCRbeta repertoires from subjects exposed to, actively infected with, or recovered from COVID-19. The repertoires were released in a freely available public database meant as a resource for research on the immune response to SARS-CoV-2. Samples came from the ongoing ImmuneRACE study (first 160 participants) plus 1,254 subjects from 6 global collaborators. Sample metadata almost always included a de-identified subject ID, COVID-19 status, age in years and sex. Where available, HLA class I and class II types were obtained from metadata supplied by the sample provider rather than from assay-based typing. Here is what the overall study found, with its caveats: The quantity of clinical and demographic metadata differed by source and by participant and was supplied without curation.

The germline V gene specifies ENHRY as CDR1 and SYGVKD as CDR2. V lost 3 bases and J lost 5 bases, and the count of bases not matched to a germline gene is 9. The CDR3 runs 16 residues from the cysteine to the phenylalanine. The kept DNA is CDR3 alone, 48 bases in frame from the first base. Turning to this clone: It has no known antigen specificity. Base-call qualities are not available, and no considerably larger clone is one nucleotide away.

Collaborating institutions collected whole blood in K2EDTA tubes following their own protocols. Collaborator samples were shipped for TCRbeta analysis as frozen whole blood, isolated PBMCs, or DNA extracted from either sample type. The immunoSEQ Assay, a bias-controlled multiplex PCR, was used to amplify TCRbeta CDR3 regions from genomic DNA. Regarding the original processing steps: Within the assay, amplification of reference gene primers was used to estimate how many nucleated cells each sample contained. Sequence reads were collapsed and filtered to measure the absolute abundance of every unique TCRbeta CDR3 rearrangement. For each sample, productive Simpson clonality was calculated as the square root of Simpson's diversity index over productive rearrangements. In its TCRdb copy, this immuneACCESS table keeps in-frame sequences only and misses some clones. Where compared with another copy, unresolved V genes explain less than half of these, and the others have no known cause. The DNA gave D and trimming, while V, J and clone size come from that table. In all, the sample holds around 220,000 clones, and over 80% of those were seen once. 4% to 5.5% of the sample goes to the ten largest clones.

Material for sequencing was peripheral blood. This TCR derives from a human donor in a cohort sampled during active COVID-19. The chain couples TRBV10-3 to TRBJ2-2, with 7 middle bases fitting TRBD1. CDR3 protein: CAISESEKGATGELFF. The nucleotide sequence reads TGTGCCATCAGTGAATCGGAGAAGGGGGCTACCGGGGAGCTGTTTTTT.